This T cell receptor beta chain appears in the sequencing data of a study of blood T cells in healthy people across ages. This clonotype was counted many times. A second about 7 to 11 cycle PCR used barcoded and J-beta primers. One entry per CDR3 protein, called by TCRdb with MiXCR from the 5' RACE reads. The data contain fewer than 2,000,000 distinct CDR3 sequences, about two fifths of them singletons. The V and J ends lost 3 bases and 6 bases respectively, with 9 bases between them. This CDR3 region has 12 residues. CDR1 and CDR2 from the germline V gene are DFQATT and SNEGSKA (reference sequence). The clonotype was recovered from a human donor in good health. V and J are TRBV20-1 and TRBJ2-4; no definite D call. Sequenced sample: blood. As DNA, the CDR3 is TGCAGTGCTAGTCCAGAAAGAAACATTCAGTACTTC. Its protein is CSASPERNIQYF.